The text below deals with one TCR beta chain. This specimen belongs to a study of blood T cell repertoires in COVID-19. Looking at the study overall: Samples representing acute and convalescent COVID-19 were sourced from the United States, Italy and Spain. Sources were T cells, B-cell-depleted T cells, or PBMCs; the material itself was cDNA or gDNA.

Authors' methods: Using reference gene primer amplification, nucleated cell counts were estimated. Libraries were prepared by immunoSEQ multiplex PCR; TCRdb keeps only in-frame clonotypes and omits some of them. That table gives V, J and clone size, and the DNA gave D and trimming. The data contain approximately 80,000 clones, about 87% of them seen just once; the ten biggest clones take up about 9%. CDR1 and CDR2 (germline): SGHDT, YYEEEE. The CDR3 is 14 residues long. After removal of 2 bases from V and 0 bases from J, the junction contained 0 bases not matched to a gene. The chain joins TRBV5-6 to TRBJ2-3; 7 bases agree with TRBD2. This TCR was sampled from a human donor in a cohort sampled during active COVID-19. The sequenced sample consisted of peripheral blood. CDR3 region: CASSFSGSTDTQYF. CDR3 nucleotide sequence: TGTGCCAGCAGCTTTAGCGGGAGCACAGATACGCAGTATTTT.